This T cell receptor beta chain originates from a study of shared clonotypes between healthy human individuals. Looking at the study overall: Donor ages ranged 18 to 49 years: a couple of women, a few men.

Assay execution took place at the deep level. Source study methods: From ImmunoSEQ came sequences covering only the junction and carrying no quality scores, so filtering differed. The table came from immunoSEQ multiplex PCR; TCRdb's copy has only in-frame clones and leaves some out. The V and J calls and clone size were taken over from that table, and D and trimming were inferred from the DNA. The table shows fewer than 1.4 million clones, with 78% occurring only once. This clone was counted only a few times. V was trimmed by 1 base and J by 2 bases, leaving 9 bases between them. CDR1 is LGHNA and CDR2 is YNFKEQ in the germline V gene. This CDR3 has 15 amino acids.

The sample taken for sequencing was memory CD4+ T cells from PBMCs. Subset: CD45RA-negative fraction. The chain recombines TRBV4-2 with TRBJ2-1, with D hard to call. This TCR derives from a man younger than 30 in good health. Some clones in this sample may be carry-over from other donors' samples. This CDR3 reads CASSQGPEPYNEQFF. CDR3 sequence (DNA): TGTGCCAGCAGCCAAGGTCCAGAACCCTACAATGAGCAGTTCTTC.